The 31 T cell receptor beta chains below come from one sample, sequenced in a study of blood T cells in healthy people across ages. PCR was performed a second time for about 6 to 11 cycles using a sample-barcoded 5' primer and a J-beta primer mix. TCRdb analysed the 5' RACE reads with MiXCR anew, one entry per CDR3 protein. Among about a million distinct CDR3 sequences, roughly two fifths were seen once, and the ten largest hold roughly 14%. The specimen sequenced was blood. The receptor set was obtained from a man between 18 and 29 years old in good health.

This clonotype appeared a single time. This may be a read error, as it is one base from a much larger clone. The J gene is TRBJ2-3, the V gene TRBV4-1; D call uncertain. CDR1 is MGHRA, CDR2 YSYEKL, per germline. CDR3 length equals 16 residues. V gave up 0 bases and J gave up 0 bases, with 10 bases separating them. CDR3 protein: CASSQDGQSSTDTQYF. Written as DNA, the CDR3 is TGCGCCAGCAGCCAAGATGGGCAGTCTAGCACAGATACGCAGTATTTT.

This chain connects TRBV25-1 to TRBJ1-5; D might be TRBD1 (6 bases). The V end lost 3 bases, the J end lost 7 bases, and 13 bases lay between the germline ends. The CDR3 runs to 14 residues. Germline CDR1 reads MGHDK; CDR2 reads SYGVNS. The CDR3 loop is CASSDGKGGQPQHF. CDR3 in DNA: TGTGCCAGCAGTGACGGTAAGGGGGGGCAGCCCCAGCATTTT. Based on the CDR3 plus reference TRBV25-1 and TRBJ1-5, the full variable domain is EADIYQTPRYLVIGTGKKITLECSQTMGHDKMYWYQQDPGMELHLIHYSYGVNSTEKGDLSSESTVSRIRTEHFPLTLESARPSHTSQYLCASSDGKGGQPQHFGDGTRLSIL.

This clonotype was counted at least ten times. The chain couples TRBV7-2 to TRBJ1-2, with 7 bases that match TRBD1. The junction had 4 bases not matched to a gene; V was cut back by 6 bases and J by 0 bases. CDR3 length: 14 amino acids. Germline lookup yields CDR1 SGHTA and CDR2 FQGNSA. The CDR3 spells CASRKGASNYGYTF. DNA of the CDR3: TGTGCCAGCAGAAAGGGGGCCTCTAACTATGGCTACACCTTC.

This clonotype was detected a few times. The chain uses TRBV12-3 or TRBV12-4 and TRBJ1-1, with D possibly TRBD1 on 5 matching bases. V was cut by 7 bases and J by 4 bases, with 16 bases left in between. The CDR3 has 14 amino acids. The CDR3 protein is CASTTSGGITEAFF. The CDR3 DNA follows: TGTGCCAGCACCACCAGCGGGGGGATCACTGAAGCTTTCTTT.

The chain is built from TRBV29-1 and TRBJ2-2, with no clear D. V was shortened by 3 bases and J by 2 bases, with 7 bases between the two germline ends. The CDR3 length is 13 residues. Germline CDR1 and CDR2: SQVTM and ANQGSEA. In DNA, the CDR3 is TGCAGCGTTGAGCTCCGAAACACCGGGGAGCTGTTTTTT. Translated: CSVELRNTGELFF.

The chain uses TRBV11-2 and TRBJ2-7; TRBD2 matches 8 bases. The V gene's germline CDR1 is SGHAT and CDR2 FQNNGV. There are 15 residues in the CDR3. V lost 5 bases to trimming and J lost 7 bases; unmatched junction nucleotides: 13. This CDR3 reads CASSPRRGGPGEQYF. CDR3 DNA: TGTGCCAGCAGCCCCCGCCGGGGGGGCCCCGGTGAGCAGTACTTC.

This clonotype was seen more than once but under ten times. This rearrangement joins TRBV15 to TRBJ2-1, with D uncertain. The CDR3 totals 15 residues. Germline V lookup: CDR1 LNHNV, CDR2 YYDKDF (reference sequence). Trimming removed 1 base at V and 8 bases at J, with 15 bases between. CDR3 coding DNA: TGTGCCACCAGCAGAGTCCTCCTGACTGGCCATGAGCAGTTCTTC. Protein: CATSRVLLTGHEQFF.

V usage is TRBV9 and J usage is TRBJ1-2, with D maybe TRBD1 (6 bases). The length of the CDR3 is 13 residues. V lost 4 bases, J lost 8 bases, and 15 bases lay in between. CDR1 is SGDLS, CDR2 YYNGEE, per germline. This CDR3 is CASSPGLTGGYTF. The CDR3 coding sequence is TGTGCCAGCAGCCCCGGACTGACAGGAGGCTACACCTTC. The full variable domain, its missing parts supplied by reference TRBV9 and TRBJ1-2, is DSGVTQTPKHLITATGQRVTLRCSPRSGDLSVYWYQQSLDQGLQFLIQYYNGEERAKGNILERFSAQQFPDLHSELNLSSLELGDSALYFCASSPGLTGGYTFGSGTRLTVV.

The chain employs TRBV7-3 and TRBJ2-7; D is possibly TRBD1 or TRBD2 (5 bases each). TRBJ2-4 matches the DNA end more closely, so the J call is doubtful. This CDR3 region has 15 residues. Germline CDR1 reads SGHTA; CDR2 reads FQGTGA. CDR3 loop: CASSLLPGRKNIQYF. The CDR3 DNA reads as TGTGCCAGCAGCCTGTTACCGGGACGGAAAAACATTCAGTACTTC.

A few counts support this clonotype. V is TRBV5-6 and J is TRBJ2-1, with D unclear. This CDR3 spans 14 amino acids. The germline CDR1 and CDR2 sequences are SGHDT and YYEEEE. The V end was cut by 0 bases, the J end by 10 bases, with 14 bases between. The CDR3 nucleotides read TGTGCCAGCAGCTTGGATTTAGGTCAAGGGGAGCAGTTCTTC. This codes for CASSLDLGQGEQFF.

A few counts support this clonotype. The chain carries TRBV2 and TRBJ1-5, with 9 bases aligning to TRBD1. The CDR3 spans 16 residues. With V trimmed by 5 bases and J by 5 bases, 10 bases remained unmatched. The germline gives CDR1 SNHLY, CDR2 FYNNEI. In DNA, the CDR3 is TGTGCCAGCAGTTTAGGGGGACAGGGCGGCGATCAGCCCCAGCATTTT. This encodes CASSLGGQGGDQPQHF.

This rearrangement joins TRBV5-6 to TRBJ1-2; D unclear. Looked up from germline, CDR1 is SGHDT and CDR2 is YYEEEE. V shed 0 bases and J shed 7 bases, with 13 bases lying between them. The CDR3 spans 14 residues. The CDR3 is CASSLGIANTGYTF. CDR3 sequence (DNA): TGTGCCAGCAGCTTGGGGATCGCTAACACTGGCTACACCTTC.

This clonotype was seen more than once but under ten times. The V and J genes are TRBV10-3 and TRBJ1-3; D is uncertain. Between the trimmed V and J ends, which lost 4 bases and 0 bases, there was a span of 10 bases. Per germline, CDR1 ENHRY and CDR2 SYGVKD. The length of the CDR3 is 15 residues. In nucleotides, the CDR3 is TGTGCCATCAGTGGAGGCCATAGCTCTGGAAACACCATATATTTT. It codes for CAISGGHSSGNTIYF.

About this clonotype itself: A read error may produce the germline difference seen at one junction end. The V and J genes are TRBV7-9 and TRBJ2-5, with 10 positions matching TRBD1. Germline V gene lookup returns CDR1 SEHNR and CDR2 FQNEAQ (reference sequence). This CDR3 has 16 residues. The CDR3 DNA reads TGTGCCAGCACCTTAGGGGGGACAGGGGAGTACAATGAGCAGTACTTC. Its protein is CASTLGGTGEYNEQYF.

This clonotype was picked up a small number of times. The chain links TRBV7-2 to TRBJ1-1; D is unclear. Germline assignment: CDR1 SGHTA and CDR2 FQGNSA. The CDR3 covers 15 residues. V dropped 2 bases and J dropped 4 bases, with 14 bases sitting between them. The CDR3 here is CASSLIFSPGTEAFF. CDR3 DNA: TGTGCCAGCAGCTTAATATTTTCCCCGGGCACTGAAGCTTTCTTT.

This sequence joins TRBV9 and TRBJ1-5; no definite D call. The germline V gene encodes CDR1 SGDLS and CDR2 YYNGEE. This CDR3 contains 14 residues. V dropped 0 bases and J dropped 5 bases, with 9 bases sitting between them. CDR3 amino acids: CASSVGAFDQPQHF. As DNA, the CDR3 is TGTGCCAGCAGCGTAGGGGCCTTCGATCAGCCCCAGCATTTT.

V gene TRBV7-2 combines with J gene TRBJ2-3; 9 positions agree with TRBD2. The J segment lost 4 bases and the V segment lost 1 base, leaving 6 bases of the junction unmatched. Germline values: CDR1 SGHTA, CDR2 FQGNSA. The CDR3 spans 16 residues. The CDR3 here is CASSLVAGGTADTQYF. For the CDR3, the DNA is TGTGCCAGCAGCTTAGTGGCGGGGGGGACCGCAGATACGCAGTATTTT.

The chain links TRBV20-1 to TRBJ2-7; no reliable D call. V lost 0 bases and J lost 0, with 9 bases in between. The CDR3 length is 14 residues. Germline-derived CDR1 and CDR2 are DFQATT and SNEGSKA (reference sequence). CDR3 residues: CSAREGRASYEQYF. The CDR3 DNA reads as TGCAGTGCTAGAGAGGGCAGAGCCTCCTACGAGCAGTACTTC.

This clonotype occurred a few times. The chain carries TRBV2 and TRBJ1-6, with 9 bases identical to TRBD1. Germline CDR1 is SNHLY and CDR2 is FYNNEI. Trimming removed 3 bases from V and 9 bases from J; junction bases left unmatched: 3. This CDR3 comprises 14 residues. CDR3 in amino acids: CASSERQGGSPLHF. In nucleotides, the CDR3 is TGTGCCAGCAGTGAGAGACAGGGGGGTTCACCCCTCCACTTT.

The gene calls are TRBV6-6 and TRBJ2-3; a weak D match, TRBD1 (6 bases). The CDR3 consists of 15 residues. The V and J ends lost 5 bases and 5 bases respectively, with 17 bases between them. Germline V lookup: CDR1 MNHNY, CDR2 SVGAGI (reference sequence). The DNA of the CDR3 is TGTGCCAGCAGTCTCCAGGGGTTTAGTAGAGATACGCAGTATTTT. This encodes CASSLQGFSRDTQYF.

This clonotype was observed once. Sequence at one end of the junction differs from germline and may be a read error. The chain links TRBV12-3 or TRBV12-4 to TRBJ2-5, with D possibly TRBD2 on 5 matching bases. This CDR3 has 13 amino acids. In DNA form, the CDR3 reads TGTGCCGGCAGCTTACTAGGTTTAGAGACCCAGTACTTC. Its protein is CAGSLLGLETQYF.

The genes are TRBV6-1 and TRBJ2-3; D gene uncertain. This CDR3 contains 15 residues. Between the trimmed V and J ends, which lost 1 base and 4 bases, there was a span of 12 bases. Germline-derived CDR1 and CDR2 are MNHNS and SASEGT. The CDR3 sequence: CASSEGPGTADTQYF. DNA of the CDR3: TGTGCCAGCAGTGAAGGCCCAGGAACTGCAGATACGCAGTATTTT.

This clonotype showed up just a few times. The chain carries TRBV20-1 and TRBJ1-2; D unresolved. Germline V gene sequence: CDR1 DFQATT, CDR2 SNEGSKA (reference sequence). This CDR3 region has 14 residues. The V end lost 0 bases, the J end lost 4 bases, and 12 bases lay between the germline ends. The CDR3 region has the DNA TGCAGTGCTAGAGATAACGGACGGTTCTATGGCTACACCTTC. Protein sequence: CSARDNGRFYGYTF.

This clonotype was seen ten or more times. J is TRBJ2-3 and V is TRBV12-3 or TRBV12-4; D is undetermined. The V end lost 4 bases, the J end lost 2 bases, and 4 bases lay between the germline ends. This CDR3 comprises 12 residues. The CDR3 protein is CASSYPTDTQYF. DNA for the CDR3: TGTGCCAGCAGTTATCCCACAGATACGCAGTATTTT.

The table lists this clonotype with many counts. As DNA, the CDR3 is TGTGCCAGCAGCCAAGTTTTTACGGGCGGGGGCTACAATGAGCAGTTCTTC. Amino acid sequence: CASSQVFTGGGYNEQFF. The V gene is TRBV4-2, the J gene TRBJ2-1, with 7 bases identical to TRBD2. The CDR3 extends over 17 amino acids. Germline CDR1 reads LGHNA; CDR2 reads YNFKEQ. V was pared by 1 base and J by 3 bases, with 9 bases of the junction left unmatched.

This clonotype was seen a handful of times. The V gene is TRBV13, the J gene TRBJ2-7; TRBD1 is a possible D gene (5 bases). Trimming removed 3 bases at V and 5 bases at J, with 14 bases between. The CDR3 totals 14 residues. Germline V lookup: CDR1 PRHDT, CDR2 FYEKMQ (reference sequence). The CDR3 protein is CASSFKGARDEQYF. In DNA form, the CDR3 reads TGTGCCAGCAGCTTCAAAGGGGCAAGGGACGAGCAGTACTTC.

This clonotype was detected only a few times. The gene calls are TRBV20-1 and TRBJ1-1, with D possibly TRBD1 on 5 matching bases. The CDR3 consists of 15 residues. Germline CDR1 reads DFQATT; CDR2 reads SNEGSKA (reference sequence). V was cut by 2 bases and J by 5 bases, with 18 bases left in between. CDR3 residues: CSARNRDRLLTEAFF. The CDR3 coding sequence is TGCAGTGCTAGAAATAGGGACCGCCTTCTGACTGAAGCTTTCTTT.

This clonotype has only a few counts. The genes are TRBV6-5 and TRBJ1-1; D is unclear. In germline, CDR1 is MNHEY, CDR2 SVGAGI. Trimming pared 2 bases from V and 6 bases from J, leaving 13 bases between. The CDR3 extends over 14 amino acids. CDR3 sequence: CASSYTGLVAEAFF. The CDR3 DNA reads TGTGCCAGCAGTTACACGGGTTTAGTTGCTGAAGCTTTCTTT.

The sample holds a few counts of this clonotype. This CDR3 is CASSRPGELFF. CDR3 nucleotides: TGTGCCAGTTCTCGGCCGGGGGAGCTGTTTTTT. The chain joins TRBV6-2 or TRBV6-3 to TRBJ2-2; D gene uncertain. This CDR3 is 11 amino acids long. Germline assignment: CDR1 MNHEY and CDR2 SVGEGT. Trimming pared 9 bases from V and 8 bases from J, leaving 10 bases between.

This clonotype was counted a few times. This chain connects TRBV12-3 or TRBV12-4 to TRBJ2-3; D is uncertain. The CDR3 extends over 13 amino acids. V gave up 2 bases and J gave up 6 bases, with 9 bases separating them. CDR3 nucleotides: TGTGCCAGCAGTTTAAGTATACCGGATACGCAGTATTTT. This translates into CASSLSIPDTQYF.

The chain employs TRBV12-3 or TRBV12-4 and TRBJ1-4; D call uncertain. This CDR3 comprises 13 residues. The germline V and J ends were trimmed by 5 bases and 4 bases, with 8 bases remaining between them. The CDR3 protein is CASSPMSNEKLFF. The CDR3 nucleotides are TGTGCCAGCAGTCCGATGAGTAATGAAAAACTGTTTTTT.